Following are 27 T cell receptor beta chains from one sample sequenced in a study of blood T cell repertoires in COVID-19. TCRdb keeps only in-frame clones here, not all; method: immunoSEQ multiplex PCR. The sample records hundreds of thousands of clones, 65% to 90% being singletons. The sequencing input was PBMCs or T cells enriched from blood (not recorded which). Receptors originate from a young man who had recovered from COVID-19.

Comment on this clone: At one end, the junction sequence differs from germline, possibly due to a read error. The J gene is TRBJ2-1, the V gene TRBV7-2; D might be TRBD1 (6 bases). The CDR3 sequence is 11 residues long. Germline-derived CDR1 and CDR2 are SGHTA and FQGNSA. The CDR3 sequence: CVSGRGYEQFF. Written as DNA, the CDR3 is TGTGTCAGCGGCAGGGGATATGAGCAGTTCTTC.

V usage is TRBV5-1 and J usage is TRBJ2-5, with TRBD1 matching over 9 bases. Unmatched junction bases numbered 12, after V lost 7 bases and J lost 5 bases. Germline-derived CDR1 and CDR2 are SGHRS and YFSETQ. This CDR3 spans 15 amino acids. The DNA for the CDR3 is TGCGCCAGCGTTCGAGGGGACAGGGCTGGGGAGACCCAGTACTTC. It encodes CASVRGDRAGETQYF.

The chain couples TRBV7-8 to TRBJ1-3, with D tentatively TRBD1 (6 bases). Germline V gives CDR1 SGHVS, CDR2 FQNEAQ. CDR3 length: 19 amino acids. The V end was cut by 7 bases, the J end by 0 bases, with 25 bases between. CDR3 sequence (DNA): TGTGCCAGCACCATAACCAGGGGTCCTCCTACTCGCTCTGGAAACACCATATATTTT. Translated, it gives CASTITRGPPTRSGNTIYF.

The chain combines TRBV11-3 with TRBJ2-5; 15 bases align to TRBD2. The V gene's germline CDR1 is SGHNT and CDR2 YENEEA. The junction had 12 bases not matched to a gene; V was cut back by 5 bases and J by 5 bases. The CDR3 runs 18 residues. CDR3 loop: CASSHGLAGGLPQETQYF. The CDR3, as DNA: TGTGCCAGCAGCCATGGACTAGCGGGAGGGCTCCCCCAGGAGACCCAGTACTTC.

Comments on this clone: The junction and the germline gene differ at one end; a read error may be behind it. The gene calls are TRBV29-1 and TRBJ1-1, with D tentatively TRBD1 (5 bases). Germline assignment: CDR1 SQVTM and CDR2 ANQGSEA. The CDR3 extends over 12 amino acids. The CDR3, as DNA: TGCAGCGCCCGTCGGGGGAACGCTGAAGCTTTCTTT. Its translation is CSARRGNAEAFF.

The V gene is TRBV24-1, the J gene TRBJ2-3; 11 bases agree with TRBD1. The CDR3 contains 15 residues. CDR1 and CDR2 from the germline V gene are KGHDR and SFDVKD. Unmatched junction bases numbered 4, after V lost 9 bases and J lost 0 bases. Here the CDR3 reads CATGRDRGSTDTQYF. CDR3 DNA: TGTGCCACCGGCAGGGACAGGGGGAGCACAGATACGCAGTATTTT.

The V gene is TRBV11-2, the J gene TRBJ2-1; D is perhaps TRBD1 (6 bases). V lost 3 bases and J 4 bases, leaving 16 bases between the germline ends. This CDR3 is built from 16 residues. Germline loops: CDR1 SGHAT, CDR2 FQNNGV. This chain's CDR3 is CASSFLRQAFYNEQFF. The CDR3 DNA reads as TGTGCCAGCAGCTTCCTGCGACAGGCATTTTACAATGAGCAGTTCTTC.

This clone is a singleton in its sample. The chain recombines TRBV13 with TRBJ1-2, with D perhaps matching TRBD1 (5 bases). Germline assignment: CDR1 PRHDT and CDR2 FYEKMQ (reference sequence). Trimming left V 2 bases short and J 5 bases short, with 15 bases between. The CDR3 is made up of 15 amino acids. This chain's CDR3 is CASSLRRQMTYGYTF. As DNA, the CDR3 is TGTGCCAGCAGCTTACGCAGACAGATGACTTATGGCTACACCTTC.

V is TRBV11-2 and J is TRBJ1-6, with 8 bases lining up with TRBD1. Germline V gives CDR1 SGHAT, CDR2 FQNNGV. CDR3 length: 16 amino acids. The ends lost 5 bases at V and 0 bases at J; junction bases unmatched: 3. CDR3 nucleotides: TGTGCCAGCAGCAACACAGGGGGCTCCTATAATTCACCCCTCCACTTT. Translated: CASSNTGGSYNSPLHF.

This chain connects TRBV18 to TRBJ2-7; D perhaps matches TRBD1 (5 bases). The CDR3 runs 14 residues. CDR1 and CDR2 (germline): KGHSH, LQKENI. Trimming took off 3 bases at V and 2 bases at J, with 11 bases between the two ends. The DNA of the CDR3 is TGTGCCAGCTCACCGGAAGGGGCCGCCTACGAGCAGTACTTC. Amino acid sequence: CASSPEGAAYEQYF.

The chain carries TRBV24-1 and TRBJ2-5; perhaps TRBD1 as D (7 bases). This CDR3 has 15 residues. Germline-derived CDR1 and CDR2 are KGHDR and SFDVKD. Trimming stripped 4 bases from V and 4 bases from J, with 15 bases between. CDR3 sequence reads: CATSERDSGGETQYF. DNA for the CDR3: TGTGCCACCAGTGAACGGGACTCAGGGGGAGAGACCCAGTACTTC.

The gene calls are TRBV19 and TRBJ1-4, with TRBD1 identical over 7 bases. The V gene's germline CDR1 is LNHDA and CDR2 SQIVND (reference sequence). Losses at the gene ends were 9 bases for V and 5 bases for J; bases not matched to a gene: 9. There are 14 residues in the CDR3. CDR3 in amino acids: CASPEQGPNEKLFF. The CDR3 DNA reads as TGTGCCAGCCCCGAACAGGGGCCAAATGAAAAACTGTTTTTT.

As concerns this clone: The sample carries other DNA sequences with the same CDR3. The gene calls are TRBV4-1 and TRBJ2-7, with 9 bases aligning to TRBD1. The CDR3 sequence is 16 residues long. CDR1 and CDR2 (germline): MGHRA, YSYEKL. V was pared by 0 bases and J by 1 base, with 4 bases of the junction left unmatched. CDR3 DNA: TGCGCCAGCAGCCAAGATTTGGGGACAGGGTCCTACGAGCAGTACTTC. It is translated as CASSQDLGTGSYEQYF.

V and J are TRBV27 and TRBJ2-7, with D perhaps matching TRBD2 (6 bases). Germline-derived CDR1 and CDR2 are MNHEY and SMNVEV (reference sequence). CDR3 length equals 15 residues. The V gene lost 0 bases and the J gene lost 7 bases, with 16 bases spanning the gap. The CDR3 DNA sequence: TGTGCCAGCAGTTTATCGGCGGGGAACTCGGGTGAGCAGTACTTC. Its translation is CASSLSAGNSGEQYF.

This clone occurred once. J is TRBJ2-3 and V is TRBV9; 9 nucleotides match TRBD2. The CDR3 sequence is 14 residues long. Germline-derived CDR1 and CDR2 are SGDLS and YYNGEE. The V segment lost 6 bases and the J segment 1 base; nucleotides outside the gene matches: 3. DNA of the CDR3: TGTGCCAGCACCAGGACTAGCGGCACAGATACGCAGTATTTT. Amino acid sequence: CASTRTSGTDTQYF.

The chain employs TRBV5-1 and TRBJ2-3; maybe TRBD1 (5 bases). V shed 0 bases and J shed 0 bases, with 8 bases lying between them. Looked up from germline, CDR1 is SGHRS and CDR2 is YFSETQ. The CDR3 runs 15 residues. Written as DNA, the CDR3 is TGCGCCAGCAGCTTGGGGGGCACTAGCACAGATACGCAGTATTTT. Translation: CASSLGGTSTDTQYF.

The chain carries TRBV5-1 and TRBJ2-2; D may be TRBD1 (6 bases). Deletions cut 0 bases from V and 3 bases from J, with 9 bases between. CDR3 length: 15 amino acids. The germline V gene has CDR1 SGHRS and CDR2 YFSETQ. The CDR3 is CASSLDPGDTGELFF. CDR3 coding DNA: TGCGCCAGCAGCTTGGACCCAGGGGACACCGGGGAGCTGTTTTTT.

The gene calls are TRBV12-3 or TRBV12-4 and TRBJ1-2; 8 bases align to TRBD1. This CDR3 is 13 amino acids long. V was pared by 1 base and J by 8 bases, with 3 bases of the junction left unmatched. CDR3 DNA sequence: TGTGCCAGCAGTTTAGACAGGGGGGGAGGCTACACCTTC. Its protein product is CASSLDRGGGYTF.

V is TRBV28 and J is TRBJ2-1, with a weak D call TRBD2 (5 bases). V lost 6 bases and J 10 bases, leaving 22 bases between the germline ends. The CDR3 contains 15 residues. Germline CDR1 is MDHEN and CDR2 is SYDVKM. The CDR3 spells CASSPVELGPSEQFF. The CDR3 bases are TGTGCCAGCAGCCCTGTCGAACTAGGGCCGTCGGAGCAGTTCTTC.

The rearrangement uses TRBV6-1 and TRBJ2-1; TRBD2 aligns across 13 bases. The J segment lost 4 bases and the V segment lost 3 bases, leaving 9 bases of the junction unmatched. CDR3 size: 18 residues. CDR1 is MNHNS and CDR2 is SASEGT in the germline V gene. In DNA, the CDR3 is TGTGCCAGCAGTGAGGGACAGACGGGACTAGCGGGGTACAATGAGCAGTTCTTC. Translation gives CASSEGQTGLAGYNEQFF.

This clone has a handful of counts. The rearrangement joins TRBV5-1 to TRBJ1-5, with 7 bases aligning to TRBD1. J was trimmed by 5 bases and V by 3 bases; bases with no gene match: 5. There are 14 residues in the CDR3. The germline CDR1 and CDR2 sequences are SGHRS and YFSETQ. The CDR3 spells CASSSGQADQPQHF. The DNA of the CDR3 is TGCGCCAGCAGCTCCGGACAGGCAGATCAGCCCCAGCATTTT.

The chain's CDR3 is CASSPQGDGYTF. For the CDR3, the DNA is TGTGCCAGCAGTCCGCAGGGGGATGGCTACACCTTC. J is TRBJ1-2 and V is TRBV12-3 or TRBV12-4, with 7 bases matching TRBD1. The V and J ends lost 5 bases and 6 bases, in that order; junction bases with no gene match: 3. CDR3 size: 12 residues.

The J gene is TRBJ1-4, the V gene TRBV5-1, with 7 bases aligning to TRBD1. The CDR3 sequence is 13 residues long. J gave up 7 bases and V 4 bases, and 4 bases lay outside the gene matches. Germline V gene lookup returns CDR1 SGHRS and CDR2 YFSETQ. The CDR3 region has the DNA TGCGCCAGCAGCCCGGGGACAGTTGAAAAACTGTTTTTT. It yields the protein CASSPGTVEKLFF.

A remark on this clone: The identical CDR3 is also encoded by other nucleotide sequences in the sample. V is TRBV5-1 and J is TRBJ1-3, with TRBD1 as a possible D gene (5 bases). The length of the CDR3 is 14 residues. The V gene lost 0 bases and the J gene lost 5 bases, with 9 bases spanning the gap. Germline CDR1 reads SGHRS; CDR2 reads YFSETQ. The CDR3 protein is CASSLGSGRNTIYF. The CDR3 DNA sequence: TGCGCCAGCAGCTTGGGGTCAGGGAGAAACACCATATATTTT.

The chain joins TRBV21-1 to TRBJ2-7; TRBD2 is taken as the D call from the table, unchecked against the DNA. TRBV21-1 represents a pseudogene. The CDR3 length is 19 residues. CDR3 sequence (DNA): TGTGCCAGCAGCCTACCCCGGCCAGGGACTAGCGGGAGGCCGTACGAGCAGTACTTC. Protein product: CASSLPRPGTSGRPYEQYF.

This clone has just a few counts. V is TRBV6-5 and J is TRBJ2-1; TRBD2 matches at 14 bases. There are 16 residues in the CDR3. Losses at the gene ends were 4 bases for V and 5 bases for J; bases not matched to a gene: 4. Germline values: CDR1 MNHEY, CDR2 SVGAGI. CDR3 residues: CASSSRLAGGHNEQFF. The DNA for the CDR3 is TGTGCCAGCAGTTCCCGACTAGCGGGAGGGCACAATGAGCAGTTCTTC.

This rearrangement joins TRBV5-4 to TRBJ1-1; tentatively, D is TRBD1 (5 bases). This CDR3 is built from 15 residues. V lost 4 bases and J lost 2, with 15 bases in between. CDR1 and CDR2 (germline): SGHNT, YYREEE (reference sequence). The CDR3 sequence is CASSLLGGFNTEAFF. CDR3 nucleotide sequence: TGTGCCAGCAGCCTCCTCGGGGGGTTTAACACTGAAGCTTTCTTT.